This TCR beta chain was documented in a study of T cell changes during pregnancy in multiple sclerosis. Libraries were prepared by immunoSEQ multiplex PCR; TCRdb keeps only in-frame clonotypes and omits some of them. The sample yields around 40,000 clones, nearly 90% seen once. This CDR3 comprises 17 residues. The sequencing used CD4+ T cells from peripheral blood mononuclear cells, collected in the first trimester of pregnancy. The chain couples TRBV21-1 to TRBJ1-3; the table names TRBD1, a call not compared with the DNA. TRBV21-1 is marked as a pseudogene. The clonotype was recovered from a female donor with multiple sclerosis, enrolled in a pregnancy study. The CDR3 here is CASTLASDRGWRNTIYF. DNA of the CDR3: TGTGCCAGCACCTTAGCCTCCGACAGGGGATGGAGAAACACCATATATTTT.